The 25 T cell receptor beta chains listed next were all sequenced from one sample in a study of T cell responses to AZD1222 COVID-19 vaccine. TCRdb's table, derived via immunoSEQ multiplex PCR, lists solely in-frame clones and lacks some. The sample yields fewer than 150,000 clones, just over 85% seen once. The sample in question was peripheral blood, obtained on day 0 of AZD1222 vaccination. These receptors originate from an adult in good health.

CDR3 sequence: CASRDRGTDTQYF. The CDR3 DNA reads TGTGCCAGCAGGGACAGGGGTACAGATACGCAGTATTTT. This chain joins TRBV6-5 and TRBJ2-3; the match to TRBD1 covers 9 bases. V gave up 6 bases and J gave up 3 bases; unmatched junction bases: 1. Germline V gene data show CDR1 as MNHEY and CDR2 as SVGAGI. The CDR3 totals 13 residues.

This clone was counted a few times. The chain couples TRBV27 to TRBJ1-6; D not resolved. This CDR3 spans 13 amino acids. CDR1 is MNHEY and CDR2 is SMNVEV in the germline V gene (reference sequence). V was pared by 7 bases and J by 0 bases, with 4 bases between. CDR3 sequence (DNA): TGTGCCAGCAAGTCCTCCTATAATTCACCCCTCCACTTT. It translates to CASKSSYNSPLHF.

This sequence joins TRBV9 and TRBJ2-2, with D unresolved. V gave up 0 bases and J gave up 1 base, with 16 bases separating them. Germline assignment: CDR1 SGDLS and CDR2 YYNGEE. The CDR3 is 18 residues long. The CDR3 protein is CASSVEGGGPVNTGELFF. In nucleotides, the CDR3 is TGTGCCAGCAGCGTAGAAGGCGGTGGACCAGTGAACACCGGGGAGCTGTTTTTT.

The chain links TRBV11-3 to TRBJ2-5, with a weak D call TRBD1 (6 bases). The CDR3 extends over 15 amino acids. Germline V gene sequence: CDR1 SGHNT, CDR2 YENEEA. Trimming left V 1 base short and J 4 bases short, with 13 bases between. The CDR3 bases are TGTGCCAGCAGCTTAGCTGGGGGCACCTCAGAGACCCAGTACTTC. The encoded protein is CASSLAGGTSETQYF.

The gene calls are TRBV5-1 and TRBJ2-7; D is ambiguous. V gave up 4 bases and J gave up 0 bases, with 8 bases separating them. Germline assignment: CDR1 SGHRS and CDR2 YFSETQ. The CDR3 totals 13 residues. The CDR3 sequence: CASSIDGSYEQYF. CDR3 nucleotides: TGCGCCAGCAGCATTGACGGCTCCTACGAGCAGTACTTC.

The chain recombines TRBV6-2 or TRBV6-3 with TRBJ2-5; perhaps TRBD2 as D (6 bases). V lost 8 bases and J 4 bases, leaving 17 bases between the germline ends. The CDR3 has 14 amino acids. Germline V gives CDR1 MNHEY, CDR2 SVGEGT. The CDR3 DNA reads TGTGCCAGCTGCCGAGGGGAGGTGGGAGAGACCCAGTACTTC. Amino acids: CASCRGEVGETQYF.

V usage is TRBV7-6 and J usage is TRBJ1-1, with D unclear. The CDR3 is made up of 15 amino acids. V lost 5 bases, J lost 4 bases, and 17 bases lay in between. Germline V CDR1 and CDR2: SGHVS, FNYEAQ. In nucleotides, the CDR3 is TGTGCCAGCAGCCCCAATATCGCCGCCCTCACTGAAGCTTTCTTT. Translation gives CASSPNIAALTEAFF.

V and J are TRBV5-1 and TRBJ1-5, with 8 nucleotides matching TRBD1. The junction had 2 bases not matched to a gene; V was cut back by 0 bases and J by 6 bases. In germline, CDR1 is SGHRS, CDR2 YFSETQ. This CDR3 spans 14 amino acids. CDR3 DNA: TGCGCCAGCAGCTTGGGACAGGGGATTCAGCCCCAGCATTTT. Its translation: CASSLGQGIQPQHF. The entire variable domain, with the rest obtained from reference TRBV5-1 and TRBJ1-5, is as follows: KAGVTQTPRYLIKTRGQQVTLSCSPISGHRSVSWYQQTPGQGLQFLFEYFSETQRNKGNFPGRFSGRQFSNSRSEMNVSTLELGDSALYLCASSLGQGIQPQHFGDGTRLSIL.

This clone was seen more than once but under ten times. J is TRBJ2-5 and V is TRBV6-5; TRBD2 might be the D (6 bases). The CDR3 totals 13 residues. CDR1 is MNHEY and CDR2 is SVGAGI in the germline V gene. DNA of the CDR3: TGTGCAACTGGGCTAGCGAGTACAGAGACCCAGTACTTC. This gives the protein CATGLASTETQYF.

The J gene is TRBJ1-3, the V gene TRBV25-1; the D gene is possibly TRBD1 (5 bases). Trimming stripped 4 bases from V and 4 bases from J, with 14 bases between. Germline V gene sequence: CDR1 MGHDK, CDR2 SYGVNS. This CDR3 spans 15 amino acids. This CDR3 reads CASSAGPPRGNTIYF. The CDR3 nucleotides are TGTGCCAGCAGTGCGGGACCGCCTAGGGGAAACACCATATATTTT.

This chain uses TRBV5-1 with TRBJ2-7; no clear D. The V gene's germline CDR1 is SGHRS and CDR2 YFSETQ. This CDR3 comprises 14 residues. V shed 2 bases and J shed 5 bases, with 14 bases lying between them. The chain's CDR3 is CASSFTNPRDEQYF. The CDR3 DNA reads TGCGCCAGCAGCTTTACTAATCCACGGGACGAGCAGTACTTC.

The chain combines TRBV10-2 with TRBJ2-7, with D possibly TRBD1 on 6 matching bases. The germline V gene encodes CDR1 WSHSY and CDR2 SAAADI. The CDR3 is 14 residues long. V was clipped by 8 bases and J by 4 bases, with 18 bases between them. The CDR3 region has the DNA TGCGCCAGCGGTGGGCCAGGGACAACTTACGAGCAGTACTTC. Amino acids: CASGGPGTTYEQYF.

The J gene is TRBJ2-1, the V gene TRBV12-3 or TRBV12-4; 7 bases fit TRBD2. Trimming at V came to 8 bases and at J to 8 bases, leaving 9 bases not matched to a gene. This CDR3 comprises 13 residues. CDR3: CASSPSGVHEQFF. The DNA of the CDR3 is TGTGCCAGCTCGCCGAGCGGGGTGCATGAGCAGTTCTTC.

This rearrangement joins TRBV5-1 to TRBJ2-1; 7 bases line up with TRBD1. Germline CDR1 is SGHRS and CDR2 is YFSETQ. V lost 4 bases to trimming and J lost 6 bases; unmatched junction nucleotides: 10. The CDR3 is 15 amino acids. The CDR3, as DNA: TGCGCCAGCAGCATACAGACAGGGTTGGCCAATGAGCAGTTCTTC. This encodes CASSIQTGLANEQFF.

The gene calls are TRBV28 and TRBJ1-1, with D perhaps TRBD1 (5 bases). This CDR3 is built from 14 residues. The germline V gene has CDR1 MDHEN and CDR2 SYDVKM. The V gene lost 8 bases and the J gene lost 11 bases, with 24 bases spanning the gap. The CDR3 loop reads CASGEAQGVRRAFF. The CDR3 DNA is TGTGCCAGCGGAGAGGCCCAGGGTGTTCGGAGGGCTTTCTTT.

The chain uses TRBV3-1 (or the pseudogene TRBV3-2) and TRBJ2-5, with a weak D call TRBD2 (5 bases). The V gene lost 1 base and the J gene lost 4 bases, with 10 bases spanning the gap. This CDR3 contains 14 residues. Germline CDR1 is LGHDT and CDR2 is YNNKEL (reference sequence). The CDR3 DNA sequence: TGTGCCAGCAGCCAAGGGGAAGGGAGAGAGACCCAGTACTTC. Its protein product is CASSQGEGRETQYF.

The CDR3 region has the DNA TGTGCCTGGAGTGGAATTAGCGGGGGGGCCTGGGAGCAGTTCTTC. Translation gives CAWSGISGGAWEQFF. The rearrangement joins TRBV30 to TRBJ2-1; 11 bases align to TRBD2. The CDR3 covers 15 residues. Germline values: CDR1 GTSNPN, CDR2 SVGIG (reference sequence). V shed 1 base and J 10 bases; nucleotides not matched to a gene: 9. Using reference TRBV30 and TRBJ2-1 for the parts outside the CDR3, the full variable domain is SQTIHQWPATLVQPVGSPLSLECTVEGTSNPNLYWYRQAAGRGLQLLFYSVGIGQISSEVPQNLSASRPQDRQFILSSKKLLLSDSGFYLCAWSGISGGAWEQFFGPGTRLTVL.

V gene TRBV5-4 combines with J gene TRBJ2-3, with TRBD2 matching 15 bases. CDR1 and CDR2 from the germline V gene are SGHNT and YYREEE (reference sequence). Trimming took 3 bases from V and 4 from J; bases not matched to a gene: 6. This CDR3 spans 17 amino acids. Here the CDR3 reads CASSSGTSGGSSDTQYF. CDR3 bases: TGTGCCAGCAGCTCTGGGACTAGCGGGGGGTCGTCAGATACGCAGTATTTT.

This clone has only one observation. The chain combines TRBV10-2 with TRBJ2-7, with D perhaps given as TRBD1 or TRBD2 (5 bases each). Germline V gene lookup returns CDR1 WSHSY and CDR2 SAAADI. V lost 2 bases to trimming and J lost 0 bases, with 11 bases between them. The CDR3 is made up of 15 amino acids. This chain's CDR3 is CASSEGGGGSYEQYF. The DNA for the CDR3 is TGCGCCAGCAGTGAGGGGGGTGGGGGCTCCTACGAGCAGTACTTC.

CDR3 residues: CASSGVGYEQYF. CDR3 in DNA: TGTGCCAGCTCAGGAGTGGGGTACGAGCAGTACTTC. The chain couples TRBV18 to TRBJ2-7; D not certain. The germline V and J ends were trimmed by 5 bases and 4 bases, with 9 bases remaining between them. This CDR3 is built from 12 residues. CDR1 and CDR2 (germline): KGHSH, LQKENI.

V usage is TRBV5-4 and J usage is TRBJ1-1, with D perhaps TRBD1 (6 bases). This CDR3 is 16 amino acids long. Germline V CDR1 and CDR2: SGHNT, YYREEE (reference sequence). Trimming shortened V by 4 bases and J by 7 bases, and 23 bases separated the two germline ends. CDR3 region: CASSVTGKFVFNEAFF. The CDR3 DNA sequence: TGTGCCAGCAGCGTAACAGGGAAGTTTGTGTTTAATGAAGCTTTCTTT.

The J gene is TRBJ1-4, the V gene TRBV7-2; possible D gene TRBD1, 6 bases. The V end lost 2 bases, the J end lost 4 bases, and 8 bases lay between the germline ends. The CDR3 has 14 residues. CDR1 and CDR2 (germline): SGHTA, FQGNSA. The CDR3 DNA reads as TGTGCCAGCAGCTTAACAGGGAGTAATGAAAAACTGTTTTTT. Translation: CASSLTGSNEKLFF.

This chain joins TRBV10-1 and TRBJ2-5, with 14 positions matching TRBD2. Germline V CDR1 and CDR2: WNHNN, SYGVQD (reference sequence). This CDR3 contains 16 residues. The junction had 8 bases not matched to a gene; V was cut back by 6 bases and J by 5 bases. CDR3 in amino acids: CASSKGLAGAVETQYF. In nucleotides, the CDR3 is TGCGCCAGCAGCAAGGGACTAGCGGGAGCTGTGGAGACCCAGTACTTC.

The V gene is TRBV19, the J gene TRBJ2-5, with 7 bases matching TRBD1. Germline CDR1 reads LNHDA; CDR2 reads SQIVND (reference sequence). This CDR3 is built from 14 residues. V was clipped by 5 bases and J by 4 bases; unmatched bases: 7. The CDR3 DNA follows: TGTGCCAGTAGTCACAGGGGTTTGCGAGAGACCCAGTACTTC. Residues: CASSHRGLRETQYF.

A few counts support this clone. The chain recombines TRBV29-1 with TRBJ2-7; TRBD2 aligns across 8 bases. The CDR3 covers 13 residues. The trim removed 7 bases at V and 5 bases at J, leaving 10 bases unmatched. Germline V lookup: CDR1 SQVTM, CDR2 ANQGSEA. CDR3 in DNA: TGCAGCGCGCCCACGGGACTAGGGAACGAGCAGTACTTC. It is translated as CSAPTGLGNEQYF.